This is a list of T cell receptor beta chains from one sample in a study of CD4 T cells in relation to SARS-CoV-2 and coronaviruses. Sequenced by immunoSEQ multiplex PCR; TCRdb stores in-frame clones only, minus some. The table shows 16,000 or so clones, with around four fifths occurring only once. For these TCRs, the target antigens are not known. Sequencing used CD4+ T cells from PBMCs, cultured in vitro. Receptors were obtained from a human donor in good health. Each CDR3 is given with its conserved first and last residue. The order of the fields is CDR3 protein, CDR3 DNA, J gene, V gene, clone size, D gene. D genes are given only for firm matches. Expanded clones are given a class, and other clones once, few, many or no size at all.

cdr3_aa: CASSFGGIEQYF
cdr3_nt: TGTGCCAGCAGCTTCGGGGGGATCGAGCAGTACTTC
j_call: TRBJ2-7
v_call: TRBV5-6
clone_size: .
d_call: TRBD2

cdr3_aa: CASNPTGLGGNTIYF
cdr3_nt: TGTGCCAGCAACCCAACGGGGTTGGGTGGAAACACCATATATTTT
j_call: TRBJ1-3
v_call: TRBV6-5
clone_size: .
d_call: .

cdr3_aa: CASSLEGAGGYTF
cdr3_nt: TGCGCCAGCAGCTTGGAGGGGGCGGGTGGCTACACCTTC
j_call: TRBJ1-2
v_call: TRBV5-1
clone_size: .
d_call: TRBD1

cdr3_aa: CASSFNSAGGAKNIQYF
cdr3_nt: TGTGCCAGCAGTTTTAACTCCGCAGGGGGGGCCAAAAACATTCAGTACTTC
j_call: TRBJ2-4
v_call: TRBV28
clone_size: .
d_call: .

cdr3_aa: CAWSRQLSYEQYF
cdr3_nt: TGTGCCTGGAGTAGGCAACTCTCCTACGAGCAGTACTTC
j_call: TRBJ2-7
v_call: TRBV30
clone_size: .
d_call: .

cdr3_aa: CASSAPHPSGGYTF
cdr3_nt: TGTGCCAGCAGCGCCCCACATCCCTCTGGTGGCTACACCTTC
j_call: TRBJ1-2
v_call: TRBV7-9
clone_size: few
d_call: .

cdr3_aa: CASRLHVLAGLDTQYF
cdr3_nt: TGTGCCAGCAGACTTCACGTACTAGCGGGGCTAGATACGCAGTATTTT
j_call: TRBJ2-3
v_call: TRBV5-6
clone_size: .
d_call: TRBD2

cdr3_aa: CASSFLLTEAFF
cdr3_nt: TGTGCCAGCAGCTTTTTATTAACTGAAGCTTTCTTT
j_call: TRBJ1-1
v_call: TRBV5-5
clone_size: .
d_call: .

cdr3_aa: CASSSTGTSGGEQYF
cdr3_nt: TGCGCCAGCAGCTCGACCGGGACTAGCGGAGGTGAGCAGTACTTC
j_call: TRBJ2-7
v_call: TRBV5-1
clone_size: .
d_call: TRBD2

cdr3_aa: CASSRDSQQETQYF
cdr3_nt: TGCGCCAGCAGCCGGGACTCTCAACAAGAGACCCAGTACTTC
j_call: TRBJ2-5
v_call: TRBV5-1
clone_size: .
d_call: .

cdr3_aa: CASSYSVWETQYF
cdr3_nt: TGTGCCAGCAGTTACTCGGTCTGGGAGACCCAGTACTTC
j_call: TRBJ2-5
v_call: TRBV6-5
clone_size: .
d_call: .

cdr3_aa: CASSQAPGQPNIQYF
cdr3_nt: TGTGCCAGCAGCCAAGCCCCCGGACAGCCCAACATTCAGTACTTC
j_call: TRBJ2-4
v_call: TRBV14
clone_size: .
d_call: .

cdr3_aa: CASSEGGVNYNEQFF
cdr3_nt: TGTGCCAGCAGTGAGGGCGGCGTAAACTACAATGAGCAGTTCTTC
j_call: TRBJ2-1
v_call: TRBV6-1
clone_size: .
d_call: .

cdr3_aa: CASSLTEIRVYEQYF
cdr3_nt: TGTGCCAGCAGCTTAACCGAAATCCGGGTGTACGAGCAGTACTTC
j_call: TRBJ2-7
v_call: TRBV7-8
clone_size: .
d_call: .

cdr3_aa: CATSRQASGEFTDTQYF
cdr3_nt: TGTGCCACCAGCAGACAAGCTAGCGGAGAGTTCACAGATACGCAGTATTTT
j_call: TRBJ2-3
v_call: TRBV15
clone_size: .
d_call: TRBD2

cdr3_aa: CASTDRQGSNEKLFF
cdr3_nt: TGTGCCAGCACTGACCGACAGGGCTCTAATGAAAAACTGTTTTTT
j_call: TRBJ1-4
v_call: TRBV2
clone_size: .
d_call: TRBD1

cdr3_aa: CATLTGQGPDTQYF
cdr3_nt: TGTGCCACCCTAACAGGGCAGGGGCCAGATACGCAGTATTTT
j_call: TRBJ2-3
v_call: TRBV6-5
clone_size: .
d_call: .

cdr3_aa: CASSPERLTGNTIYF
cdr3_nt: TGTGCCAGCAGCCCCGAGAGGCTTACTGGAAACACCATATATTTT
j_call: TRBJ1-3
v_call: TRBV7-9
clone_size: .
d_call: .

cdr3_aa: CASSLQGAEAFF
cdr3_nt: TGCGCCAGCAGCCTTCAGGGCGCTGAAGCTTTCTTT
j_call: TRBJ1-1
v_call: TRBV5-1
clone_size: few
d_call: .

cdr3_aa: CASSGRAATNTEAFF
cdr3_nt: TGTGCCAGTAGTGGTAGAGCAGCAACGAACACTGAAGCTTTCTTT
j_call: TRBJ1-1
v_call: TRBV19
clone_size: .
d_call: .

cdr3_aa: CASSEFEQETQYF
cdr3_nt: TGCGCCAGCAGTGAGTTTGAACAAGAGACCCAGTACTTC
j_call: TRBJ2-5
v_call: TRBV10-1
clone_size: .
d_call: .

cdr3_aa: CASTRGYSNQPQHF
cdr3_nt: TGTGCCAGCACTCGTGGTTATAGCAATCAGCCCCAGCATTTT
j_call: TRBJ1-5
v_call: TRBV3-1/TRBV3-2
clone_size: .
d_call: .

cdr3_aa: CASSGTSGTPDTQYF
cdr3_nt: TGTGCCAGCAGCGGGACTAGCGGGACCCCAGATACGCAGTATTTT
j_call: TRBJ2-3
v_call: TRBV6-5
clone_size: .
d_call: TRBD2

cdr3_aa: CATRPRAEQYF
cdr3_nt: TGTGCCACCAGGCCGCGGGCCGAGCAGTACTTC
j_call: TRBJ2-7
v_call: TRBV24-1
clone_size: .
d_call: .

cdr3_aa: CASSKAGTSEQYF
cdr3_nt: TGTGCCAGCAGCAAAGCCGGGACTAGCGAGCAGTACTTC
j_call: TRBJ2-7
v_call: TRBV7-9
clone_size: .
d_call: TRBD2

cdr3_aa: CASSYSNEKLFF
cdr3_nt: TGCGCCAGCAGCTACTCGAATGAAAAACTGTTTTTT
j_call: TRBJ1-4
v_call: TRBV5-1
clone_size: .
d_call: .

cdr3_aa: CASSGGLDTEAFF
cdr3_nt: TGTGCCAGCAGCGGAGGGTTGGACACTGAAGCTTTCTTT
j_call: TRBJ1-1
v_call: TRBV11-3
clone_size: once
d_call: .

cdr3_aa: CASRDTGGEETQYF
cdr3_nt: TGTGCCAGCAGGGATACAGGGGGCGAGGAGACCCAGTACTTC
j_call: TRBJ2-5
v_call: TRBV6-5
clone_size: .
d_call: TRBD1

cdr3_aa: CASSTRGGIAGELFF
cdr3_nt: TGTGCCAGCAGCACCCGTGGAGGTATAGCCGGGGAGCTGTTTTTT
j_call: TRBJ2-2
v_call: TRBV9
clone_size: .
d_call: .

cdr3_aa: CASSLDSGSSNEQFF
cdr3_nt: TGTGCCAGCAGCTTGGATAGCGGGAGCTCCAATGAGCAGTTCTTC
j_call: TRBJ2-1
v_call: TRBV5-4
clone_size: few
d_call: TRBD2

cdr3_aa: CAISGGTGQSYNEQFF
cdr3_nt: TGTGCCATCAGTGGAGGGACAGGACAATCCTACAATGAGCAGTTCTTC
j_call: TRBJ2-1
v_call: TRBV10-3
clone_size: .
d_call: TRBD1

cdr3_aa: CASSLDRYEQYF
cdr3_nt: TGTGCCAGCAGCTTAGACAGGTACGAGCAGTACTTC
j_call: TRBJ2-7
v_call: TRBV11-2
clone_size: few
d_call: .

cdr3_aa: CASSQESRQGLSSYNSPLHF
cdr3_nt: TGTGCCAGCAGCCAAGAAAGCCGGCAGGGCCTAAGCTCCTATAATTCACCCCTCCACTTT
j_call: TRBJ1-6
v_call: TRBV4-2
clone_size: .
d_call: .

cdr3_aa: CASSLVYGENTIYF
cdr3_nt: TGTGCCAGCAGCTTAGTATATGGTGAAAACACCATATATTTT
j_call: TRBJ1-3
v_call: TRBV7-2
clone_size: .
d_call: .

cdr3_aa: CAWSRDSSWNEQFF
cdr3_nt: TGTGCCTGGAGCCGGGACTCCTCCTGGAATGAGCAGTTCTTC
j_call: TRBJ2-1
v_call: TRBV30
clone_size: .
d_call: .

cdr3_aa: CASRRTGRQWQPQHF
cdr3_nt: TGTGCCAGCAGGAGGACAGGGAGGCAATGGCAGCCCCAGCATTTT
j_call: TRBJ1-5
v_call: TRBV28
clone_size: .
d_call: TRBD1

cdr3_aa: CASSESWGALETQYF
cdr3_nt: TGTGCCAGCAGTGAATCTTGGGGGGCTTTGGAGACCCAGTACTTC
j_call: TRBJ2-5
v_call: TRBV6-1
clone_size: .
d_call: .

cdr3_aa: CASSQGQVGNEQYF
cdr3_nt: TGTGCCAGCAGCCAAGGACAGGTCGGGAACGAGCAGTACTTC
j_call: TRBJ2-7
v_call: TRBV3-1/TRBV3-2
clone_size: .
d_call: .

cdr3_aa: CASIRTGGYNEQFF
cdr3_nt: TGTGCCAGTATTAGGACAGGGGGCTACAATGAGCAGTTCTTC
j_call: TRBJ2-1
v_call: TRBV19
clone_size: .
d_call: TRBD1

cdr3_aa: CASRHQGTEAFF
cdr3_nt: TGTGCCAGTAGACATCAGGGAACTGAAGCTTTCTTT
j_call: TRBJ1-1
v_call: TRBV19
clone_size: few
d_call: .

cdr3_aa: CSASRGGALNTEAFF
cdr3_nt: TGCAGTGCTAGTAGAGGGGGGGCTCTGAACACTGAAGCTTTCTTT
j_call: TRBJ1-1
v_call: TRBV20-1
clone_size: .
d_call: .

cdr3_aa: CASSFGTSGTWGQETQYF
cdr3_nt: TGTGCCAGCAGCTTTGGGACTAGCGGGACCTGGGGTCAAGAGACCCAGTACTTC
j_call: TRBJ2-5
v_call: TRBV7-3
clone_size: once
d_call: TRBD2

cdr3_aa: CASSPRESSYNSPLHF
cdr3_nt: TGTGCCAGCTCACCACGGGAGAGCTCCTATAATTCACCCCTCCACTTT
j_call: TRBJ1-6
v_call: TRBV18
clone_size: .
d_call: .

cdr3_aa: CASSRPPSTDTQYF
cdr3_nt: TGTGCCAGCAGTCGCCCGCCGAGCACAGATACGCAGTATTTT
j_call: TRBJ2-3
v_call: TRBV28
clone_size: .
d_call: .

cdr3_aa: CASSHLSAEQYF
cdr3_nt: TGTGCCAGCAGCCATCTATCGGCCGAGCAGTACTTC
j_call: TRBJ2-7
v_call: TRBV3-1/TRBV3-2
clone_size: .
d_call: .

cdr3_aa: CSASKAGNNEQYF
cdr3_nt: TGCAGTGCTAGTAAGGCAGGTAACAACGAGCAGTACTTC
j_call: TRBJ2-7
v_call: TRBV20-1
clone_size: .
d_call: .

cdr3_aa: CAWSVTVNTEAFF
cdr3_nt: TGTGCCTGGAGTGTAACGGTGAACACTGAAGCTTTCTTT
j_call: TRBJ1-1
v_call: TRBV30
clone_size: .
d_call: .

cdr3_aa: CASSLRGTQGLGTGELFF
cdr3_nt: TGTGCCAGCAGTTTAAGGGGTACACAGGGCTTAGGGACCGGGGAGCTGTTTTTT
j_call: TRBJ2-2
v_call: TRBV27
clone_size: .
d_call: .

cdr3_aa: CASSLGKGDNYGYTF
cdr3_nt: TGTGCCAGCAGCTTAGGAAAGGGGGATAACTATGGCTACACCTTC
j_call: TRBJ1-2
v_call: TRBV7-9
clone_size: .
d_call: .

cdr3_aa: CASGFRTGPEQFF
cdr3_nt: TGCGCCAGCGGCTTTCGGACAGGGCCTGAGCAGTTCTTC
j_call: TRBJ2-1
v_call: TRBV5-1
clone_size: few
d_call: TRBD1

cdr3_aa: CASSLDGKNTEAFF
cdr3_nt: TGTGCCAGCAGTCTCGACGGAAAGAACACTGAAGCTTTCTTT
j_call: TRBJ1-1
v_call: TRBV3-1/TRBV3-2
clone_size: .
d_call: .

cdr3_aa: CASKAGTGNQPQHF
cdr3_nt: TGTGCCAGTAAAGCGGGAACGGGCAATCAGCCCCAGCATTTT
j_call: TRBJ1-5
v_call: TRBV19
clone_size: .
d_call: .

cdr3_aa: CASSPTGGDQPQHF
cdr3_nt: TGTGCCAGTAGCCCGACAGGGGGTGATCAGCCCCAGCATTTT
j_call: TRBJ1-5
v_call: TRBV19
clone_size: .
d_call: TRBD1

cdr3_aa: CASSIAGTDLSNQPQHF
cdr3_nt: TGTGCCAGTAGTATCGCCGGGACAGACCTCAGCAATCAGCCCCAGCATTTT
j_call: TRBJ1-5
v_call: TRBV19
clone_size: .
d_call: TRBD1

cdr3_aa: CASDRDRGLNTEAFF
cdr3_nt: TGTGCCAGCGACCGGGACAGGGGTTTGAACACTGAAGCTTTCTTT
j_call: TRBJ1-1
v_call: TRBV2
clone_size: few
d_call: TRBD1